Listed here are 24 T cell receptor beta chains from one sample, sequenced in a study of cytomegalovirus exposure and HLA in healthy donors. Profiling relied on immunoSEQ multiplex PCR, and the TCRdb table lists in-frame clones only, not all of them. The table shows 150,000 or so clones, with 84% occurring only once. The material sequenced was PBMCs. These receptors were taken from a man aged 25-45 years in good health and CMV-seropositive.

The rearrangement uses TRBV2 and TRBJ2-3, with TRBD2 identical over 7 bases. CDR3 length: 13 amino acids. V shed 6 bases and J 0 bases; nucleotides not matched to a gene: 0. The germline V gene has CDR1 SNHLY and CDR2 FYNNEI. The chain's CDR3 is CASRRGSTDTQYF. The CDR3 DNA reads TGTGCCAGCAGGCGGGGGAGCACAGATACGCAGTATTTT.

The chain employs TRBV19 and TRBJ1-4, with 10 bases matching TRBD1. CDR3 length equals 13 residues. In germline, CDR1 is LNHDA, CDR2 SQIVND (reference sequence). V gave up 3 bases and J gave up 8 bases; unmatched junction bases: 0. CDR3 coding DNA: TGTGCCAGTAGTATGGGACAGGGGGAAAAACTGTTTTTT. This gives the protein CASSMGQGEKLFF.

CDR3 DNA: TGTGCCAGTCACAGCTCTGGAAACACCATATATTTT. It specifies CASHSSGNTIYF. The genes are TRBV6-5 and TRBJ1-3; D call uncertain. CDR1 is MNHEY and CDR2 is SVGAGI in the germline V gene. V was cut by 9 bases and J by 0 bases, with 6 bases left in between. This CDR3 spans 12 amino acids.

The chain employs TRBV7-6 and TRBJ2-1, with 9 bases identical to TRBD1. Germline V gene sequence: CDR1 SGHVS, CDR2 FNYEAQ. Trimming took 5 bases from V and 2 from J; bases not matched to a gene: 7. The CDR3 loop spans 16 amino acids. The CDR3 protein is CASSPGTGPTYNEQFF. The CDR3 nucleotides read TGTGCCAGCAGCCCCGGGACAGGGCCAACCTACAATGAGCAGTTCTTC.

The V call is TRBV5-1, the J call TRBJ2-1; D is possibly TRBD2 (6 bases). CDR1 is SGHRS, CDR2 YFSETQ, per germline. V lost 4 bases and J 0 bases, leaving 17 bases between the germline ends. This CDR3 has 17 amino acids. In DNA form, the CDR3 reads TGCGCCAGCAGCGAGAATGGAGGGGCCAGCTCCTACAATGAGCAGTTCTTC. Translated: CASSENGGASSYNEQFF.

J is TRBJ1-3 and V is TRBV9; D may be TRBD1 (6 bases). The CDR3 runs 16 residues. Germline V gene sequence: CDR1 SGDLS, CDR2 YYNGEE. V dropped 4 bases and J dropped 0 bases, with 14 bases sitting between them. The CDR3 loop reads CASSPTQGYSGNTIYF. The CDR3 DNA sequence: TGTGCCAGCAGCCCGACACAGGGATACTCTGGAAACACCATATATTTT.

V is TRBV5-4 and J is TRBJ2-2; the match to TRBD2 covers 12 bases. The germline V gene has CDR1 SGHNT and CDR2 YYREEE (reference sequence). Trimming at V came to 5 bases and at J to 5 bases, leaving 10 bases not matched to a gene. The CDR3 sequence is 17 residues long. CDR3 sequence: CASRSGLAGRSTGELFF. The CDR3 coding sequence is TGTGCCAGCAGATCAGGACTAGCGGGGCGTTCGACCGGGGAGCTGTTTTTT.

The CDR3 nucleotides read TGCGCCAGCAGCTCCGGGACAGCGGACCCTGAAGCTTTCTTT. Amino acids: CASSSGTADPEAFF. This chain links TRBV5-1 with TRBJ1-1, with TRBD1 matching over 7 bases. Germline assignment: CDR1 SGHRS and CDR2 YFSETQ. Trimming cost V 3 bases and J 6 bases; bases outside gene matches: 8. This CDR3 spans 14 amino acids.

This clone has a single count. The gene calls are TRBV28 and TRBJ2-5, with a tentative D call TRBD1 (6 bases). Trimming took off 2 bases at V and 4 bases at J, with 14 bases between the two ends. Germline V gene lookup returns CDR1 MDHEN and CDR2 SYDVKM. This CDR3 spans 15 amino acids. In DNA, the CDR3 is TGTGCCAGCAGTTTAAGGGGGACGGCCCGAGAGACCCAGTACTTC. Protein: CASSLRGTARETQYF. The full variable domain, completed using reference TRBV28 and TRBJ2-5, is DVKVTQSSRYLVKRTGEKVFLECVQDMDHENMFWYRQDPGLGLRLIYFSYDVKMKEKGDIPEGYSVSREKKERFSLILESASTNQTSMYLCASSLRGTARETQYFGPGTRLLVL.

The chain is built from TRBV19 and TRBJ2-3, with D unresolved. The CDR3 loop spans 15 amino acids. V lost 4 bases, J lost 1 base, and 12 bases lay in between. Germline assignment: CDR1 LNHDA and CDR2 SQIVND (reference sequence). For the CDR3, the DNA is TGTGCCAGTAGTAGAGCCGTATCCGGCACAGATACGCAGTATTTT. Its protein product is CASSRAVSGTDTQYF.

V is TRBV5-4 and J is TRBJ2-5, with 9 bases matching TRBD2. The CDR3 runs 16 residues. In germline, CDR1 is SGHNT, CDR2 YYREEE (reference sequence). The ends lost 4 bases at V and 6 bases at J; junction bases unmatched: 13. The CDR3 region is CASSGVASGALKTQYF. The CDR3 DNA sequence: TGTGCCAGCAGCGGCGTCGCTAGCGGGGCCCTAAAGACCCAGTACTTC.

The chain couples TRBV6-5 to TRBJ2-7; D is unclear. V was pared by 0 bases and J by 0 bases, with 12 bases between. The germline CDR1 and CDR2 sequences are MNHEY and SVGAGI. This CDR3 region has 16 residues. The CDR3 here is CASSYSMDRGSYEQYF. CDR3 nucleotide sequence: TGTGCCAGCAGTTACTCGATGGATCGAGGCTCCTACGAGCAGTACTTC.

The chain's CDR3 is CASSSSRGQSSGANVLTF. CDR3 coding DNA: TGTGCCAGCAGCTCCAGTCGGGGACAGAGCTCTGGGGCCAACGTCCTGACTTTC. The chain links TRBV7-2 to TRBJ2-6, with TRBD1 matching over 7 bases. J was trimmed by 0 bases and V by 4 bases; bases with no gene match: 9. The germline V gene has CDR1 SGHTA and CDR2 FQGNSA. The CDR3 sequence is 18 residues long.

The chain employs TRBV11-1 and TRBJ1-2; TRBD1 matches 9 bases. The V and J ends lost 8 bases and 8 bases, in that order; junction bases with no gene match: 6. CDR3 length: 12 amino acids. CDR1 is SGHAT, CDR2 FQDESV, per germline (reference sequence). The CDR3 bases are TGTGCCAGCTCCGGGACAGGGCACGGCTACACCTTC. Its translation is CASSGTGHGYTF. Filled out from reference TRBV11-1 and TRBJ1-2, the complete variable domain reads EAEVAQSPRYKITEKSQAVAFWCDPISGHATLYWYRQILGQGPELLVQFQDESVVDDSQLPKDRFSAERLKGVDSTLKIQPAELGDSAMYLCASSGTGHGYTFGSGTRLTVV.

This clone has a count of ten or more. The chain links TRBV6-6 to TRBJ1-5; 10 bases match TRBD1. Germline assignment: CDR1 MNHNY and CDR2 SVGAGI (reference sequence). The CDR3 loop spans 15 amino acids. Losses at the gene ends were 6 bases for V and 0 bases for J; bases not matched to a gene: 2. CDR3 DNA sequence: TGTGCCAGCAGGGACAGGGGGTATAGCAATCAGCCCCAGCATTTT. It codes for CASRDRGYSNQPQHF.

The chain couples TRBV30 to TRBJ2-5; TRBD1 matches 8 bases. Germline V CDR1 and CDR2: GTSNPN, SVGIG (reference sequence). Unmatched junction bases numbered 14, after V lost 8 bases and J lost 6 bases. The CDR3 has 14 residues. The CDR3 loop is CAGGGAGGWKTQYF. The CDR3 DNA is TGTGCCGGCGGAGGGGCAGGGGGCTGGAAGACCCAGTACTTC.

The V gene is TRBV28, the J gene TRBJ1-2, with D maybe TRBD1 (5 bases). The V gene's germline CDR1 is MDHEN and CDR2 SYDVKM. V was cut by 1 base and J by 8 bases, with 11 bases left in between. CDR3 length equals 13 residues. The CDR3: CASSLFPGGGYTF. In DNA form, the CDR3 reads TGTGCCAGCAGTTTATTCCCGGGGGGAGGCTACACCTTC.

V usage is TRBV7-2 and J usage is TRBJ2-7; 13 positions match TRBD2. The V gene end was trimmed by 0 bases and the J gene end by 3 bases; junction bases not matched to a gene: 8. CDR1 SGHTA and CDR2 FQGNSA come from the germline V gene. CDR3 length equals 18 residues. CDR3 protein: CASSLAGLAGQGLYEQYF. In DNA form, the CDR3 reads TGTGCCAGCAGCTTAGCGGGACTAGCGGGACAGGGGCTCTACGAGCAGTACTTC.

This clone was counted only a few times. V is TRBV30 and J is TRBJ1-6; maybe TRBD1 (5 bases). CDR3 length equals 16 residues. Germline V gives CDR1 GTSNPN, CDR2 SVGIG (reference sequence). V was pared by 5 bases and J by 7 bases, with 21 bases between. The CDR3 sequence: CAWGTPWEGNNSPLHF. In nucleotides, the CDR3 is TGTGCCTGGGGGACCCCCTGGGAGGGGAACAATTCACCCCTCCACTTT.

This clone was picked up a small number of times. The chain links TRBV19 to TRBJ2-1, with TRBD1 identical over 7 bases. Looked up from germline, CDR1 is LNHDA and CDR2 is SQIVND (reference sequence). CDR3 length: 16 residues. The trim removed 7 bases at V and 0 bases at J, leaving 9 bases unmatched. The CDR3 protein is CASTLRDSRSYNEQFF. CDR3 sequence (DNA): TGTGCCAGTACCCTTCGGGACAGCCGCTCCTACAATGAGCAGTTCTTC. The whole variable domain, remainder taken from reference TRBV19 and TRBJ2-1, is DGGITQSPKYLFRKEGQNVTLSCEQNLNHDAMYWYRQDPGQGLRLIYYSQIVNDFQKGDIAEGYSVSREKKESFPLTVTSAQKNPTAFYLCASTLRDSRSYNEQFFGPGTRLTVL.

About this clone itself: Other DNA sequences of this sample code for an identical CDR3. The gene calls are TRBV20-1 and TRBJ2-4, with no clear D. Germline CDR1 reads DFQATT; CDR2 reads SNEGSKA (reference sequence). The CDR3 is made up of 11 amino acids. Trimming pared 6 bases from V and 6 bases from J, leaving 9 bases between. The CDR3 sequence: CSAPTGNIQYF. The CDR3 bases are TGCAGTGCACCCACGGGAAACATTCAGTACTTC.

The chain uses TRBV5-1 and TRBJ2-7, with 8 bases matching TRBD2. Germline CDR1 is SGHRS and CDR2 is YFSETQ. The CDR3 has 15 amino acids. The V gene end was trimmed by 0 bases and the J gene end by 3 bases; junction bases not matched to a gene: 5. Here the CDR3 reads CASSLEAGEFYEQYF. CDR3 bases: TGCGCCAGCAGCTTGGAAGCGGGAGAGTTCTACGAGCAGTACTTC.

Here the CDR3 reads CASSDSTRGGTDTQYF. The CDR3 nucleotides read TGTGCCAGCAGTGACTCGACCAGGGGCGGCACAGATACGCAGTATTTT. This chain links TRBV6-4 with TRBJ2-3; D is perhaps TRBD1 (6 bases). The CDR3 consists of 16 residues. Germline V gene sequence: CDR1 MRHNA, CDR2 SNTAGT. V lost 0 bases to trimming and J lost 1 base, with 11 bases between them.

The chain has TRBV19 and TRBJ2-2, with a possible D match to TRBD1 (6 bases). CDR1 LNHDA and CDR2 SQIVND come from the germline V gene (reference sequence). Trimming left V 3 bases short and J 6 bases short, with 8 bases between. The CDR3 consists of 13 residues. The CDR3 here is CASSISGAGELFF. The CDR3 DNA is TGTGCCAGTAGTATCTCAGGGGCCGGGGAGCTGTTTTTT.